The text below deals with one T cell receptor (beta chain). Here immunoSEQ multiplex PCR was the method, and the copy in TCRdb shows in-frame clones only, minus some. This table has roughly 200,000 clones, over 80% appearing once. Patients at the Seattle site were enrolled during active infection and followed longitudinally. The entry originates in a study of blood T cell repertoires in COVID-19. CDR1 and CDR2 (germline): MGHRA, YSYEKL. V dropped 4 bases and J dropped 1 base, with 12 bases sitting between them. This CDR3 spans 15 amino acids. Material for sequencing was peripheral blood. This TCR came from a woman between 40 and 55 years old with COVID-19, enrolled during active disease. V and J are TRBV4-1 and TRBJ2-3; TRBD2 might be the D (6 bases). CDR3 amino acids: CASSPPGVRTDTQYF. DNA for the CDR3: TGCGCCAGCAGCCCACCGGGGGTCCGCACAGATACGCAGTATTTT.